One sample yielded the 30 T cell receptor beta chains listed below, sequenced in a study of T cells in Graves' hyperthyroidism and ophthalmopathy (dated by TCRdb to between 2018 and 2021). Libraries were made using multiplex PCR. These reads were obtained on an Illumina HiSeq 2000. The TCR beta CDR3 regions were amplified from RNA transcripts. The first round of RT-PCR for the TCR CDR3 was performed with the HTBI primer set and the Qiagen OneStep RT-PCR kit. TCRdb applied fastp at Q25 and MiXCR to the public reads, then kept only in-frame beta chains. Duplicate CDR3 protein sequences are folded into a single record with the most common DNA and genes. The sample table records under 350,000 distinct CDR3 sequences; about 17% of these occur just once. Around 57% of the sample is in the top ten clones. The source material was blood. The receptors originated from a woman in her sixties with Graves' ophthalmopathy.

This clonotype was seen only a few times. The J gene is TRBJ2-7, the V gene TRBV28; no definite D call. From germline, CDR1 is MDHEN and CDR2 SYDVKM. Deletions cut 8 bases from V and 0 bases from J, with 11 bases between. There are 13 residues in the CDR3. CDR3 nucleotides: TGTGCCAGCTCTCAGGCAAGCTCCTACGAGCAGTACTTC. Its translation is CASSQASSYEQYF.

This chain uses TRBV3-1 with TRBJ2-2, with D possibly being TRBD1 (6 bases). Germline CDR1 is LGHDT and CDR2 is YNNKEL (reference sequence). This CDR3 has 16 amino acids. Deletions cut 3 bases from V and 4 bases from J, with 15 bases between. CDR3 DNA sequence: TGTGCCAGCAGCCAGGGCAAACAAGGGGGCACCGGGGAGCTGTTTTTT. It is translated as CASSQGKQGGTGELFF.

The CDR3 sequence is CASSFGGDPYGYTF. The CDR3 region has the DNA TGTGCCAGCAGCTTCGGCGGAGATCCCTATGGCTACACCTTC. J is TRBJ1-2 and V is TRBV7-8; the D is unclear. The V end lost 3 bases, the J end lost 4 bases, and 12 bases lay between the germline ends. Germline V lookup: CDR1 SGHVS, CDR2 FQNEAQ. CDR3 length: 14 residues.

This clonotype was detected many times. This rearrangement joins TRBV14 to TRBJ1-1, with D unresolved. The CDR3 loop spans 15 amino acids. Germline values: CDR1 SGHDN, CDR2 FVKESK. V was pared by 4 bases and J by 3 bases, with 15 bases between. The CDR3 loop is CASSRLVLRDTEAFF. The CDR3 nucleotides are TGTGCCAGCAGCCGGTTGGTACTACGGGACACTGAAGCTTTCTTT. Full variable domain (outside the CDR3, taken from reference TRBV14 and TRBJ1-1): EAGVTQFPSHSVIEKGQTVTLRCDPISGHDNLYWYRRVMGKEIKFLLHFVKESKQDESGMPNNRFLAERTGGTYSTLKVQPAELEDSGVYFCASSRLVLRDTEAFFGQGTRLTVV.

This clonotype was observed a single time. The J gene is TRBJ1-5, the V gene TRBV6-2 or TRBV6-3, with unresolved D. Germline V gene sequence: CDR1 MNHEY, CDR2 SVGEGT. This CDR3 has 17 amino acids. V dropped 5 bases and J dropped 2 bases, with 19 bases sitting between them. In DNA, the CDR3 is TGTGCCAGCAGTATGGCTGGACTCTCGCCGGGCAATCAGCCCCAGCATTTT. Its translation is CASSMAGLSPGNQPQHF.

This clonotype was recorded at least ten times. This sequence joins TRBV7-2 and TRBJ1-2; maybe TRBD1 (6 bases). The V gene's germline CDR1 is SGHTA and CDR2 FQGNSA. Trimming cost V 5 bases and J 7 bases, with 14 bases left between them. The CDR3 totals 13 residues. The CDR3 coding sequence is TGTGCCAGCAGCCAATCACAGGGTGCTGGCTACACCTTC. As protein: CASSQSQGAGYTF.

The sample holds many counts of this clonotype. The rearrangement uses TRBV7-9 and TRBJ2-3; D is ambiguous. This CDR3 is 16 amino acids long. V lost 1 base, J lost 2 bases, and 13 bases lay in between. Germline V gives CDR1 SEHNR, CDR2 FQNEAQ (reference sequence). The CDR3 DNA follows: TGTGCCAGCAGCTTAGGAGTTACCGCGGCCACAGATACGCAGTATTTT. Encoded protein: CASSLGVTAATDTQYF.

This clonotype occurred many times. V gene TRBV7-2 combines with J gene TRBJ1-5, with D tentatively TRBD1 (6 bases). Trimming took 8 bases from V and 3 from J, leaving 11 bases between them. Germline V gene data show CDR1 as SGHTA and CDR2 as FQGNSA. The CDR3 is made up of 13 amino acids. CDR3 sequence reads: CASADRPNQPQHF. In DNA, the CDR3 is TGTGCCAGCGCAGACAGGCCCAATCAGCCCCAGCATTTT. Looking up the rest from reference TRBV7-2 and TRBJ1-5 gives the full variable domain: GAGVSQSPSNKVTEKGKDVELRCDPISGHTALYWYRQSLGQGLEFLIYFQGNSAPDKSGLPSDRFSAERTGGSVSTLTIQRTQQEDSAVYLCASADRPNQPQHFGDGTRLSIL.

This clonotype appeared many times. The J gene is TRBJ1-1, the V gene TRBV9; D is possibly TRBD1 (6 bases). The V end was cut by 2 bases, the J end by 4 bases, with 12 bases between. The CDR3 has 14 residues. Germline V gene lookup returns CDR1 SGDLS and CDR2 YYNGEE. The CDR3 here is CASSVQNRATEAFF. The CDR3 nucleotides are TGTGCCAGCAGCGTCCAGAACAGGGCCACTGAAGCTTTCTTT. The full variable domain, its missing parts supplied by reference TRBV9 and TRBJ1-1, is DSGVTQTPKHLITATGQRVTLRCSPRSGDLSVYWYQQSLDQGLQFLIQYYNGEERAKGNILERFSAQQFPDLHSELNLSSLELGDSALYFCASSVQNRATEAFFGQGTRLTVV.

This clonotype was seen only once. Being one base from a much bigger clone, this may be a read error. CDR3 DNA sequence: TGTGCCAACAGCTTATGGGGACAGGGAGATCAATTCCACTTT. Translated: CANSLWGQGDQFHF. V is TRBV7-2 and J is TRBJ1-6; TRBD1 matches 9 bases. The CDR3 extends over 14 amino acids. From germline, CDR1 is SGHTA and CDR2 FQGNSA.

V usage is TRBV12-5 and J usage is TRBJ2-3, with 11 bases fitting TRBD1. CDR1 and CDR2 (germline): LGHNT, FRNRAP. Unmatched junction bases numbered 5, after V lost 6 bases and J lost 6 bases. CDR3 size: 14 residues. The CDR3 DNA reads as TGTGCTAGTGGCCTCGGACAGGGGGCGGATACGCAGTATTTT. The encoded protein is CASGLGQGADTQYF.

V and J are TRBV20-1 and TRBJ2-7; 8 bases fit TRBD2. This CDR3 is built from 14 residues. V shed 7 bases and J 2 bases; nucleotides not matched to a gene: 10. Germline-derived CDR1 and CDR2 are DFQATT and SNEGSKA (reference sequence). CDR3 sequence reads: CSGTKPGLAYEQYF. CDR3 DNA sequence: TGCAGTGGAACAAAACCGGGACTAGCCTACGAGCAGTACTTC.

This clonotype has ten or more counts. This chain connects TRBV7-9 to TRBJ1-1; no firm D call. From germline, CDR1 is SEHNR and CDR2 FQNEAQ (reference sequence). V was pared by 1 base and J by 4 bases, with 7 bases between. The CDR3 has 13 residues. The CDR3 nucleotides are TGTGCCAGCAGCTTAGGTACGGGCACTGAAGCTTTCTTT. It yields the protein CASSLGTGTEAFF.

Here the CDR3 reads CATSDRYQRGQGNQPQHF. The CDR3 DNA reads TGTGCCACCAGTGACCGATACCAGCGGGGACAGGGGAATCAGCCCCAGCATTTT. V usage is TRBV24-1 and J usage is TRBJ1-5; 10 bases map to TRBD1. Looked up from germline, CDR1 is KGHDR and CDR2 is SFDVKD. Trimming cost V 4 bases and J 4 bases; bases outside gene matches: 12. CDR3 length equals 18 residues.

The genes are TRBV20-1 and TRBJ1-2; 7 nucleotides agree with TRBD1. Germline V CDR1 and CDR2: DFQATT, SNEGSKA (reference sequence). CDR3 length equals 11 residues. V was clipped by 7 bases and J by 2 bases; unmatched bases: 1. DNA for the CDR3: TGCAGTGAGGGGGCCAACTATGGCTACACCTTC. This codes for CSEGANYGYTF.

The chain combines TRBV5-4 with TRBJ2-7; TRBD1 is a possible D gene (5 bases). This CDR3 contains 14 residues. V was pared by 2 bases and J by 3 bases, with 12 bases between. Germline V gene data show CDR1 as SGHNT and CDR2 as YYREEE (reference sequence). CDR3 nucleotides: TGTGCCAGCAGCTTTCTGCAGGGTGGCTACGAGCAGTACTTC. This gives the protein CASSFLQGGYEQYF. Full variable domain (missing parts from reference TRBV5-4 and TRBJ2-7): ETGVTQSPTHLIKTRGQQVTLRCSSQSGHNTVSWYQQALGQGPQFIFQYYREEENGRGNFPPRFSGLQFPNYSSELNVNALELDDSALYLCASSFLQGGYEQYFGPGTRLTVT.

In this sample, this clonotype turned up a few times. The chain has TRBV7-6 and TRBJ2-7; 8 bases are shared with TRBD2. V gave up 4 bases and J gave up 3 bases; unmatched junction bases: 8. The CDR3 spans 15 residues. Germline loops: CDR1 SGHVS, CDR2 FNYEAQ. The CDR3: CASSWGGLERYEQYF. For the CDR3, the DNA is TGTGCCAGCAGCTGGGGGGGACTAGAACGCTACGAGCAGTACTTC.

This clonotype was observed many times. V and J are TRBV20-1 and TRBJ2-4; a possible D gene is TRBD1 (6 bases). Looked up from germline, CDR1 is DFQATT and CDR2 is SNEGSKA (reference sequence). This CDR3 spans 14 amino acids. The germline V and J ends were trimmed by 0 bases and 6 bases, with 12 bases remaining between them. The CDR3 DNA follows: TGCAGTGCTAGAGAAGGGACATGGGGAAACATTCAGTACTTC. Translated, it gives CSAREGTWGNIQYF.

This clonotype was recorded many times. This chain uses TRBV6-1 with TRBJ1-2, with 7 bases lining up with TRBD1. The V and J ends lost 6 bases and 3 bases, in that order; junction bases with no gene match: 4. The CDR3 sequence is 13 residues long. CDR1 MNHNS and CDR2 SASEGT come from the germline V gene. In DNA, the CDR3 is TGTGCCAGCAGAGCCGACAGGGACTATGGCTACACCTTC. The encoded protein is CASRADRDYGYTF.

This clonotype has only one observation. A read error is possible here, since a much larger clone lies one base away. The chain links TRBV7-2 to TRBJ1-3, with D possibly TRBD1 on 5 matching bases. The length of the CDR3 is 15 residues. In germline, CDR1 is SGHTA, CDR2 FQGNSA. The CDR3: CASSPRAGRSHTTYF. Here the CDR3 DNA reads TGTGCCAGCAGCCCGCGGGCAGGGAGAAGTCACACCACATATTTT.

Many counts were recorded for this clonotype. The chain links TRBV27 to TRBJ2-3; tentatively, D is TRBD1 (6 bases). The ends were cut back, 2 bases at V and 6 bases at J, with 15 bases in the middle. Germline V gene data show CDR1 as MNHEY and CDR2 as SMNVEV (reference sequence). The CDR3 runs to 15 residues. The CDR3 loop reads CASSLGATGRDTQYF. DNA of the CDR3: TGTGCCAGCAGTTTAGGGGCAACAGGGCGGGATACGCAGTATTTT.

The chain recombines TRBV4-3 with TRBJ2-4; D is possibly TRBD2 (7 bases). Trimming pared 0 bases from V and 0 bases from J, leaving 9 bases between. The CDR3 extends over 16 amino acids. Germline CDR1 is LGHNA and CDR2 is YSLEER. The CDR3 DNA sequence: TGCGCCAGCAGCCAAGAAAGGGGGGGAGCCAAAAACATTCAGTACTTC. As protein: CASSQERGGAKNIQYF.

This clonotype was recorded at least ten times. CDR3 coding DNA: TGTGCCAGCACCTGGTCTGGAGGGTCCTCCTACGAGCAGTACTTC. Protein: CASTWSGGSSYEQYF. This sequence joins TRBV7-9 and TRBJ2-7, with a tentative D call TRBD2 (6 bases). The V end was cut by 7 bases, the J end by 0 bases, with 16 bases between. The CDR3 consists of 15 residues. The V gene's germline CDR1 is SEHNR and CDR2 FQNEAQ (reference sequence).

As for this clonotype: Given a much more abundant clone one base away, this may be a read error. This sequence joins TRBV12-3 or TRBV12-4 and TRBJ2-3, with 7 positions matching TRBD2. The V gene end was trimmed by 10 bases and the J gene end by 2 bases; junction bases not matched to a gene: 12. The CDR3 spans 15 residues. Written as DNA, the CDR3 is TGTGCCATCTCAAAAGTCGGGGGGACCACAGATACGCAGTATTTT. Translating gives CAISKVGGTTDTQYF.

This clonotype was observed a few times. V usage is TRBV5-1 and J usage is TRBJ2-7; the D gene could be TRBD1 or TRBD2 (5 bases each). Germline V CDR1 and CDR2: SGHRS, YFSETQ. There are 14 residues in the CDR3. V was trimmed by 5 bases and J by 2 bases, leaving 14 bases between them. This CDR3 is CASRPYLGAYEQYF. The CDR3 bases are TGCGCCAGCAGACCTTATTTGGGGGCCTACGAGCAGTACTTC.

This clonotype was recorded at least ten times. The CDR3 DNA reads TGTGCCAGCAGCTTGTTGGGCAGGGGACGACAAGAGACCCAGTACTTC. This encodes CASSLLGRGRQETQYF. The V call is TRBV5-6, the J call TRBJ2-5, with D maybe TRBD1 (6 bases). The CDR3 totals 16 residues. V was cut by 1 base and J by 2 bases, with 15 bases left in between. The germline V gene encodes CDR1 SGHDT and CDR2 YYEEEE.

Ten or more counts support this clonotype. The CDR3: CGSSQQYTEAFF. The CDR3 nucleotides read TGCGGCTCATCGCAGCAGTACACTGAAGCTTTCTTT. The rearrangement uses TRBV29-1 and TRBJ1-1, with D unclear. Germline values: CDR1 SQVTM, CDR2 ANQGSEA. The CDR3 totals 12 residues.

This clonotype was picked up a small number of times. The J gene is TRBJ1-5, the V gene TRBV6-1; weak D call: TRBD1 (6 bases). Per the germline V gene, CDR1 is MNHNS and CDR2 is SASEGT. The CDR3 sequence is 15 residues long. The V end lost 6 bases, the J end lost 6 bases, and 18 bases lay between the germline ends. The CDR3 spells CASRPTGGGSQPQHF. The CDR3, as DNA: TGTGCCAGCAGGCCGACTGGAGGGGGTAGTCAGCCCCAGCATTTT.

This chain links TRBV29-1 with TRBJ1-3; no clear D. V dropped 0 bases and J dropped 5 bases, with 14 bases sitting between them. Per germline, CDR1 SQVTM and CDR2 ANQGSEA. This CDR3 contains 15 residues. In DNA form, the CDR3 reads TGCAGCGTTGAAGAACCCCGAGGAGGGAGAAACACCATATATTTT. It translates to CSVEEPRGGRNTIYF.

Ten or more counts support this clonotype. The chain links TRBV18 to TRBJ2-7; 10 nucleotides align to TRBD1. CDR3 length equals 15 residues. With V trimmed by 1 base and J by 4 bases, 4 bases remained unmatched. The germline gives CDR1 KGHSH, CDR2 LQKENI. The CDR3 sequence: CASSPLTGGGYEQYF. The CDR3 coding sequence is TGTGCCAGCTCACCACTGACAGGGGGCGGATACGAGCAGTACTTC. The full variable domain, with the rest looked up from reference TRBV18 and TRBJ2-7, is NAGVMQNPRHLVRRRGQEARLRCSPMKGHSHVYWYRQLPEEGLKFMVYLQKENIIDESGMPKERFSAEFPKEGPSILRIQQVVRGDSAAYFCASSPLTGGGYEQYFGPGTRLTVT.